This T cell receptor beta chain appears in the sequencing data of a study of blood T cell repertoires in COVID-19. Across the whole study: Samples came from the United States, Italy and Spain, spanning acute and convalescent COVID-19. PBMCs, B-cell-depleted T cells, or T cells were the source of the cDNA or gDNA that made up the material.

Original handling: Reference gene primers were amplified, and this amplification served to estimate nucleated cell counts. Data came from immunoSEQ multiplex PCR; TCRdb stores just in-frame clones and leaves some out. The D gene and trimming were derived from the DNA, and the V and J assignments and clone size from that table. This table holds over 100,000 clones, 65% to 90% found once. The length of the CDR3 is 12 residues. The J gene is TRBJ2-1, the V gene TRBV21-1; TRBD2, the D gene given by the table, was not confirmed from the DNA. TRBV21-1 is flagged as a pseudogene. The source is a man of 80 years or more with acute or convalescent COVID-19. The sample comprised peripheral blood. The DNA of the CDR3 is TGTGCCCGCGGGCCTAACTACAATGAGCAGTTCTTC. Amino acids: CARGPNYNEQFF.